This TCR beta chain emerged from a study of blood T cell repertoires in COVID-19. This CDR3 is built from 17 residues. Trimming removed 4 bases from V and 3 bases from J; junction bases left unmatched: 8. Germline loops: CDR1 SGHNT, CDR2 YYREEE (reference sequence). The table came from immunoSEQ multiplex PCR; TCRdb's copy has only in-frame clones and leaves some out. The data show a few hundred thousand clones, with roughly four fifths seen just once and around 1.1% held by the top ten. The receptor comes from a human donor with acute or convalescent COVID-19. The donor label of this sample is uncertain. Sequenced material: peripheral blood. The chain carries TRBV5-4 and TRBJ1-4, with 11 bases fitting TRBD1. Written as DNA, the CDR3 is TGTGCCAGCAGCCTGAGGACAGGGGGCTCGGCTAATGAAAAACTGTTTTTT. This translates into CASSLRTGGSANEKLFF.